The T cell receptor (beta chain) under discussion was sequenced for a study of response to subunit inactivated influenza vaccine. This clonotype was found a few times. In TCRdb, the RT-PCR reads were re-called with MiXCR into one record per CDR3 protein. The sample has about 700,000 distinct CDR3 sequences, 14% seen once; the top ten hold 5.5% to 8%. Trimming cost V 0 bases and J 2 bases, with 12 bases left between them. The CDR3 extends over 15 amino acids. CDR1 SGHRS and CDR2 YFSETQ come from the germline V gene. The rearrangement links TRBV5-1 to TRBJ2-7; the D call may be TRBD1 or TRBD2 (5 bases each). The material sequenced was PBMCs from blood, taken less than 15 days before vaccination. This clonotype was sampled from a man in his forties or fifties who received an inactivated influenza vaccine. For the CDR3, the DNA is TGCGCCAGCAGCTTGGAACGGACGGGACCCTACGAGCAGTACTTC. Encoded protein: CASSLERTGPYEQYF.